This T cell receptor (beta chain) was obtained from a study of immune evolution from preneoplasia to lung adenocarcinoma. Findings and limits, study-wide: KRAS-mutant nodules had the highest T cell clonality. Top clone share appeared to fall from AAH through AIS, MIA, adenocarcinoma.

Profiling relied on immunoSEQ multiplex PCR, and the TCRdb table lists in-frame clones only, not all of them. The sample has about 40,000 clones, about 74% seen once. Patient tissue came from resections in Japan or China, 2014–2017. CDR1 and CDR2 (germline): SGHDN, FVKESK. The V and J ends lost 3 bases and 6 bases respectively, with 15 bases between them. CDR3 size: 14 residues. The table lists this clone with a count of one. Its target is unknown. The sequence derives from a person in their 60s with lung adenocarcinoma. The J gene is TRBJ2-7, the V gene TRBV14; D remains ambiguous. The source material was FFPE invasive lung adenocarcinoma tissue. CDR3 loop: CASSHLTAQSEQYF. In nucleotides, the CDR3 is TGTGCCAGCAGCCACCTGACGGCCCAATCCGAGCAGTACTTC.